Listed here are 14 T cell receptor beta chains from one sample, sequenced in a study of T cell responses to AZD1222 COVID-19 vaccine. Profiling relied on immunoSEQ multiplex PCR, and the TCRdb table lists in-frame clones only, not all of them. The repertoire holds 100,000 to 150,000 clones, with approximately 92% as singletons. The specimen comprised peripheral blood, sampled on day 0 of AZD1222 vaccination. Every receptor here comes from an adult in good health.

The rearrangement joins TRBV5-1 to TRBJ1-1; 7 bases are a match to TRBD1. This CDR3 has 14 amino acids. The junction had 6 bases not matched to a gene; V was cut back by 4 bases and J by 3 bases. CDR1 is SGHRS, CDR2 YFSETQ, per germline. The CDR3 DNA sequence: TGCGCCAGCAGCGTACAGGGGAGGGACACTGAAGCTTTCTTT. It is translated as CASSVQGRDTEAFF.

The chain combines TRBV28 with TRBJ2-2, with TRBD2 identical over 9 bases. The CDR3 loop spans 15 amino acids. Germline V lookup: CDR1 MDHEN, CDR2 SYDVKM. V dropped 5 bases and J dropped 6; count of bases not matched to a gene: 7. In DNA form, the CDR3 reads TGTGCCAGCAGTGGTGGACTAGCGAATTCCGGGGAGCTGTTTTTT. Amino acid sequence: CASSGGLANSGELFF.

This rearrangement joins TRBV28 to TRBJ1-4; D may be TRBD1 (6 bases). The ends were cut back, 1 base at V and 3 bases at J, with 12 bases in the middle. Germline-derived CDR1 and CDR2 are MDHEN and SYDVKM. This CDR3 region has 16 residues. The CDR3 DNA sequence: TGTGCCAGCAGTTTATCGGGAGAGGGGGCTAATGAAAAACTGTTTTTT. Translating it yields CASSLSGEGANEKLFF.

The chain uses TRBV28 and TRBJ1-2, with D tentatively TRBD1 (5 bases). Trimming removed 5 bases at V and 5 bases at J, with 15 bases between. This CDR3 is built from 14 residues. The germline gives CDR1 MDHEN, CDR2 SYDVKM. CDR3 coding DNA: TGTGCCAGCAGTCCCCTGCCCGGGGGGTATGGCTACACCTTC. This codes for CASSPLPGGYGYTF.

This clone appeared once. This rearrangement joins TRBV5-6 to TRBJ1-5; no firm D call. The V and J ends lost 4 bases and 2 bases respectively, with 10 bases between them. CDR1 SGHDT and CDR2 YYEEEE come from the germline V gene. The CDR3 extends over 14 amino acids. This CDR3 is CASSLGLGNQPQHF. Here the CDR3 DNA reads TGTGCCAGCAGCCTAGGGCTGGGCAATCAGCCCCAGCATTTT.

V gene TRBV5-1 combines with J gene TRBJ1-2; D is perhaps TRBD1 (6 bases). V lost 0 bases and J lost 1, with 10 bases in between. The CDR3 runs to 15 residues. Per the germline V gene, CDR1 is SGHRS and CDR2 is YFSETQ. CDR3 in DNA: TGCGCCAGCAGCTTGGCCCTAGGGGGTAACTATGGCTACACCTTC. This gives the protein CASSLALGGNYGYTF. Looking up the rest from reference TRBV5-1 and TRBJ1-2 gives the full variable domain: KAGVTQTPRYLIKTRGQQVTLSCSPISGHRSVSWYQQTPGQGLQFLFEYFSETQRNKGNFPGRFSGRQFSNSRSEMNVSTLELGDSALYLCASSLALGGNYGYTFGSGTRLTVV.

The rearrangement links TRBV3-1 (or the pseudogene TRBV3-2) to TRBJ2-7, with unresolved D. V was pared by 0 bases and J by 4 bases, with 7 bases between. From germline, CDR1 is LGHDT and CDR2 YNNKEL (reference sequence). The CDR3 is made up of 13 amino acids. The CDR3 spells CASSQESVYEQYF. The CDR3 region has the DNA TGTGCCAGCAGCCAAGAATCCGTTTACGAGCAGTACTTC.

The CDR3 is CASSLEQDRGETQYF. In DNA, the CDR3 is TGTGCCAGCAGCTTGGAACAGGATAGAGGGGAGACCCAGTACTTC. The J gene is TRBJ2-5, the V gene TRBV5-4, with D perhaps given as TRBD1 or TRBD2 (5 bases each). V was trimmed by 0 bases and J by 5 bases, leaving 14 bases between them. The CDR3 totals 15 residues. Per germline, CDR1 SGHNT and CDR2 YYREEE (reference sequence).

The chain couples TRBV7-2 to TRBJ2-1; D remains ambiguous. The CDR3 spans 13 residues. V lost 2 bases, J lost 0 bases, and 2 bases lay in between. Germline V gene data show CDR1 as SGHTA and CDR2 as FQGNSA. The CDR3 reads CASSLNSYNEQFF. The DNA of the CDR3 is TGTGCCAGCAGCTTAAACTCCTACAATGAGCAGTTCTTC.

The rearrangement joins TRBV6-2 or TRBV6-3 to TRBJ2-7; 8 nucleotides agree with TRBD1. V was pared by 5 bases and J by 2 bases, with 5 bases of the junction left unmatched. CDR1 is MNHEY and CDR2 is SVGEGT in the germline V gene. This CDR3 contains 14 residues. CDR3 coding DNA: TGTGCCAGCAGTCACCGGGACAGGACCTACGAGCAGTACTTC. Protein product: CASSHRDRTYEQYF.

The chain employs TRBV29-1 and TRBJ2-7; TRBD2 aligns across 8 bases. Unmatched junction bases numbered 5, after V lost 0 bases and J lost 1 base. There are 15 residues in the CDR3. Germline V gene lookup returns CDR1 SQVTM and CDR2 ANQGSEA. CDR3 coding DNA: TGCAGCGTTGAAGATCCCCGGGAGGGGTCCTACGAGCAGTACTTC. Protein sequence: CSVEDPREGSYEQYF.

This chain links TRBV4-1 with TRBJ2-6; no definite D call. The CDR3 totals 14 residues. Trimming pared 6 bases from V and 2 bases from J, leaving 8 bases between. The germline V gene encodes CDR1 MGHRA and CDR2 YSYEKL. This CDR3 is CASSHGPGANVLTF. The CDR3 coding sequence is TGCGCCAGCAGTCACGGACCTGGGGCCAACGTCCTGACTTTC.

The chain joins TRBV27 to TRBJ2-3; TRBD1 aligns across 12 bases. The ends lost 1 base at V and 7 bases at J; junction bases unmatched: 9. CDR3 length equals 17 residues. Germline CDR1 MNHEY, CDR2 SMNVEV (reference sequence). CDR3 DNA: TGTGCCAGCAGTTTATACGTCGGGACAGGGGGCGCAAATACGCAGTATTTT. It translates to CASSLYVGTGGANTQYF.

This sequence joins TRBV20-1 and TRBJ1-2; D gene unclear. The CDR3 contains 11 residues. CDR1 is DFQATT, CDR2 SNEGSKA, per germline (reference sequence). The ends were cut back, 7 bases at V and 8 bases at J, with 14 bases in the middle. CDR3 loop: CSGQESGGYTF. CDR3 DNA: TGCAGTGGCCAGGAGAGTGGCGGCTACACCTTC.